Following are 30 T cell receptor beta chains from one sample sequenced in a study of metastatic and nonmetastatic thyroid tumors. Via MiXCR, TCRdb re-called the PCR reads. Counted here are roughly 21,000 clones, under 30% occurring once; the ten biggest clones make up 13% to 15%. The entire patient cohort was treatment-naive prior to thyroid surgery. Material: tumor tissue. These receptors were obtained from a male donor with papillary thyroid cancer or a benign thyroid nodule (not recorded which). Some clones in this sample may be carry-over from other donors' samples.

Many counts were recorded for this clone. Other DNA sequences of this sample code for an identical CDR3. The rearrangement uses TRBV5-1 and TRBJ2-1; 11 bases are shared with TRBD2. This CDR3 spans 18 amino acids. V dropped 0 bases and J dropped 0; count of bases not matched to a gene: 5. Looked up from germline, CDR1 is SGHRS and CDR2 is YFSETQ. CDR3 loop: CASSLGGLAASSYNEQFF. The CDR3 DNA is TGCGCCAGCAGCTTGGGGGGACTAGCGGCAAGCTCCTACAATGAGCAGTTCTTC.

By sample share, this clone is medium-sized. V gene TRBV27 combines with J gene TRBJ2-7, with TRBD1 matching 8 bases. The trim removed 5 bases at V and 2 bases at J, leaving 11 bases unmatched. There are 16 residues in the CDR3. Germline values: CDR1 MNHEY, CDR2 SMNVEV (reference sequence). The CDR3 DNA reads TGTGCCAGCAGTCCCGGACAGGGTGGGGGACCCTACGAGCAGTACTTC. It yields the protein CASSPGQGGGPYEQYF.

This clone was observed a single time. The CDR3 is CSAEDILQETQYF. The CDR3 DNA is TGCAGTGCAGAGGACATTCTACAAGAGACCCAGTACTTC. The V gene is TRBV20-1, the J gene TRBJ2-5; a possible D gene is TRBD1 (5 bases). The V end lost 6 bases, the J end lost 2 bases, and 13 bases lay between the germline ends. Germline lookup yields CDR1 DFQATT and CDR2 SNEGSKA (reference sequence). The CDR3 has 13 amino acids.

This clone came up many times. The chain has TRBV20-1 and TRBJ1-5, with a weak D call TRBD1 (5 bases). Deletions cut 0 bases from V and 3 bases from J, with 12 bases between. CDR1 DFQATT and CDR2 SNEGSKA come from the germline V gene (reference sequence). The CDR3 sequence is 15 residues long. CDR3 nucleotides: TGCAGTGCTAGAGATCGGGGCTGGCTCAATCAGCCCCAGCATTTT. This sequence encodes CSARDRGWLNQPQHF.

This clone was picked up a small number of times. This chain links TRBV28 with TRBJ2-7; D remains ambiguous. The germline gives CDR1 MDHEN, CDR2 SYDVKM. The CDR3 sequence is 14 residues long. V lost 3 bases, J lost 3 bases, and 12 bases lay in between. The CDR3 is CASSLLTSRYEQYF. The CDR3 nucleotides read TGTGCCAGCAGTTTGTTGACATCCCGCTACGAGCAGTACTTC.

The V and J genes are TRBV11-1 and TRBJ1-2; D may be TRBD1 (5 bases). Trimming took 4 bases from V and 1 from J, leaving 16 bases between them. Germline V gives CDR1 SGHAT, CDR2 FQDESV (reference sequence). This CDR3 has 16 residues. CDR3 sequence (DNA): TGTGCCAGCAGCTCCTACCAGGGAATGGATAACTATGGCTACACCTTC. Translating it yields CASSSYQGMDNYGYTF.

Of note for this clone: Lacking the conserved final phenylalanine or tryptophan, this CDR3 likely reflects a read error. The rearrangement links TRBV28 to TRBJ1-6; D remains unclear. The CDR3 contains 14 residues. V lost 6 bases, J lost 4 bases, and 10 bases lay in between. Germline CDR1 and CDR2: MDHEN and SYDVKM. The CDR3 is CASSPGKYNSPLHY. In DNA form, the CDR3 reads TGTGCCAGCAGCCCGGGAAAGTATAATTCACCCCTCCACTAT.

This clone was observed at least ten times. Since a much larger clone is just one base distant, this may be a read error. Other DNA sequences in the same sample also yield this CDR3. This chain links TRBV10-1 with TRBJ2-7, with D unresolved. Deletions cut 0 bases from V and 5 bases from J, with 8 bases between. In germline, CDR1 is WNHNN, CDR2 SYGVQD (reference sequence). CDR3 length: 13 amino acids. Here the CDR3 DNA reads TGCGCCAGCAGTGAGTCAGGGATCGACGAGCAGTACTTC. This sequence encodes CASSESGIDEQYF.

The chain carries TRBV5-5 and TRBJ1-1; D is ambiguous. The CDR3 is made up of 14 amino acids. The V end lost 4 bases, the J end lost 4 bases, and 14 bases lay between the germline ends. From germline, CDR1 is SGHKS and CDR2 YYEKEE (reference sequence). The CDR3 here is CASSPRRVSTEAFF. The CDR3 nucleotides read TGTGCCAGCAGCCCGAGGCGGGTTAGCACTGAAGCTTTCTTT.

The gene calls are TRBV12-3 or TRBV12-4 and TRBJ1-2; D remains ambiguous. The CDR3 covers 13 residues. Trimming removed 6 bases at V and 0 bases at J, with 8 bases between. CDR3 nucleotide sequence: TGTGCCAGCAGCCTACACGCTAACTATGGCTACACCTTC. Translated, it gives CASSLHANYGYTF.

The chain employs TRBV2 and TRBJ2-7; 7 bases are shared with TRBD1. The length of the CDR3 is 14 residues. V was clipped by 6 bases and J by 3 bases; unmatched bases: 8. The germline CDR1 and CDR2 sequences are SNHLY and FYNNEI. Here the CDR3 reads CASSLSGTVYEQYF. The CDR3 DNA follows: TGTGCCAGCAGCCTTTCTGGGACAGTCTACGAGCAGTACTTC.

This clone was detected only once. This sequence joins TRBV11-2 and TRBJ2-1, with D possibly TRBD2 on 7 matching bases. Germline CDR1 and CDR2: SGHAT and FQNNGV. V lost 5 bases and J 10 bases, leaving 24 bases between the germline ends. There are 16 residues in the CDR3. CDR3 nucleotides: TGTGCCAGCAGCCCAGAGGCAGGGGAGGGTGGCAACGAGCAGTTCTTC. Its translation: CASSPEAGEGGNEQFF.

This clone was picked up a small number of times. V usage is TRBV12-3 or TRBV12-4 and J usage is TRBJ1-1; D may be TRBD1 (6 bases). Deletions cut 10 bases from V and 0 bases from J, with 12 bases between. The CDR3 is made up of 13 amino acids. In DNA, the CDR3 is TGTGCCACCAAGGACAGTTTGAACACTGAAGCTTTCTTT. Encoded protein: CATKDSLNTEAFF.

This clone was observed a handful of times. The V gene is TRBV4-1, the J gene TRBJ1-5; TRBD1 matches at 7 bases. V gave up 6 bases and J gave up 3 bases; unmatched junction bases: 8. Germline V gene data show CDR1 as MGHRA and CDR2 as YSYEKL. This CDR3 region has 15 residues. The CDR3: CASSIFTGDNQPQHF. CDR3 bases: TGCGCCAGCAGTATATTCACAGGGGACAATCAGCCCCAGCATTTT.

This clone was seen repeatedly, ten times or more. This sequence joins TRBV6-2 or TRBV6-3 and TRBJ1-5; D uncertain. CDR1 is MNHEY and CDR2 is SVGEGT in the germline V gene. The CDR3 consists of 16 residues. Trimming stripped 8 bases from V and 0 bases from J, with 17 bases between. CDR3 protein: CASFSPTGYSNQPQHF. In DNA, the CDR3 is TGTGCCAGCTTCTCTCCTACGGGTTATAGCAATCAGCCCCAGCATTTT.

V and J are TRBV11-2 and TRBJ2-1, with D hard to call. This CDR3 comprises 15 residues. V was clipped by 0 bases and J by 3 bases, with 9 bases between them. CDR1 and CDR2 from the germline V gene are SGHAT and FQNNGV. CDR3 region: CASSLDLGFYNEQFF. In nucleotides, the CDR3 is TGTGCCAGCAGCTTAGATCTGGGGTTCTACAATGAGCAGTTCTTC.

The chain employs TRBV2 and TRBJ2-2; D may be TRBD2 (6 bases). The CDR3 length is 14 residues. V was trimmed by 6 bases and J by 3 bases, leaving 11 bases between them. Germline lookup yields CDR1 SNHLY and CDR2 FYNNEI. CDR3 nucleotide sequence: TGTGCCAGCAGGGGACTCCTCTACACCGGGGAGCTGTTTTTT. This sequence encodes CASRGLLYTGELFF.

The chain couples TRBV20-1 to TRBJ1-2, with a tentative D call TRBD1 (5 bases). Trimming pared 1 base from V and 6 bases from J, leaving 18 bases between. The CDR3 contains 15 residues. The germline CDR1 and CDR2 sequences are DFQATT and SNEGSKA (reference sequence). The chain's CDR3 is CSARVIIRDGDGYTF. The DNA of the CDR3 is TGCAGTGCTAGAGTTATAATCCGGGACGGAGATGGCTACACCTTC.

This clone was observed a few times. V usage is TRBV6-4 and J usage is TRBJ2-1; 15 nucleotides align to TRBD2. The CDR3 contains 15 residues. V trimming: 8 bases; J trimming: 2 bases; junction bases outside the gene matches: 1. Looked up from germline, CDR1 is MRHNA and CDR2 is SNTAGT. This chain's CDR3 is CASGLAGGTYNEQFF. In DNA form, the CDR3 reads TGTGCCAGCGGACTAGCGGGGGGGACCTACAATGAGCAGTTCTTC.

This chain links TRBV20-1 with TRBJ2-7; no firm D call. V shed 3 bases and J shed 6 bases, with 15 bases lying between them. Germline values: CDR1 DFQATT, CDR2 SNEGSKA (reference sequence). CDR3 length equals 13 residues. This chain's CDR3 is CSARDGTYGEQYF. In nucleotides, the CDR3 is TGCAGTGCTAGGGACGGAACGTATGGCGAGCAGTACTTC.

This clone was recorded many times. V and J are TRBV9 and TRBJ2-1; no reliable D call. CDR1 is SGDLS, CDR2 YYNGEE, per germline. The CDR3 sequence is 14 residues long. Between the trimmed V and J ends, which lost 0 bases and 8 bases, there was a span of 12 bases. As DNA, the CDR3 is TGTGCCAGCAGCGTAGAATCCGACCCGTATGAGCAGTTCTTC. It codes for CASSVESDPYEQFF.

For the CDR3, the DNA is TGCAGTGGTCAGGGTAAAACTGAAGCTTTCTTT. Encoded protein: CSGQGKTEAFF. This chain joins TRBV20-1 and TRBJ1-1; D may be TRBD1 (5 bases). The CDR3 covers 11 residues. Germline V gene sequence: CDR1 DFQATT, CDR2 SNEGSKA (reference sequence). V lost 7 bases and J 5 bases, leaving 11 bases between the germline ends.

This clone ranks as medium-sized. The genes are TRBV20-1 and TRBJ1-1; possibly TRBD1 for D (5 bases). Trimming stripped 5 bases from V and 1 base from J, with 11 bases between. The CDR3 totals 13 residues. Germline lookup yields CDR1 DFQATT and CDR2 SNEGSKA (reference sequence). CDR3 coding DNA: TGCAGTGCTCCCCCCGGACAGAACACTGAAGCTTTCTTT. Its translation is CSAPPGQNTEAFF.

The chain recombines TRBV7-3 with TRBJ2-3; D gene ambiguous. Germline V gene sequence: CDR1 SGHTA, CDR2 FQGTGA. This CDR3 spans 14 amino acids. Deletions cut 1 base from V and 2 bases from J, with 7 bases between. CDR3 loop: CASSLSRATDTQYF. The CDR3 DNA follows: TGTGCCAGCAGCTTAAGCCGGGCCACAGATACGCAGTATTTT.

Many counts were recorded for this clone. This chain links TRBV6-1 with TRBJ1-5, with D perhaps matching TRBD1 (5 bases). From germline, CDR1 is MNHNS and CDR2 SASEGT. The CDR3 runs 14 residues. Trimming removed 1 base from V and 5 bases from J, with 9 bases in between. CDR3 residues: CASSEETGHQPQHF. CDR3 nucleotides: TGTGCCAGCAGTGAAGAGACGGGGCATCAGCCCCAGCATTTT.

In this sample, this clone turned up a few times. V gene TRBV28 combines with J gene TRBJ1-6; D perhaps matches TRBD1 (5 bases). Looked up from germline, CDR1 is MDHEN and CDR2 is SYDVKM. V was shortened by 6 bases and J by 5 bases, with 14 bases between the two germline ends. This CDR3 has 15 amino acids. As DNA, the CDR3 is TGTGCCAGCAGAGGGTGGGACGGAAATAATTCACCCCTCCACTTT. It yields the protein CASRGWDGNNSPLHF.

This clone was counted many times. V is TRBV9 and J is TRBJ1-6, with a tentative D call TRBD1 (6 bases). Germline V gives CDR1 SGDLS, CDR2 YYNGEE. V lost 3 bases to trimming and J lost 7 bases, with 8 bases between them. The CDR3 spans 13 residues. CDR3 nucleotides: TGTGCCAGCAGCGGGCAGGGGAATTCACCCCTCCACTTT. Translating gives CASSGQGNSPLHF.

V and J are TRBV14 and TRBJ2-3; D unclear. From germline, CDR1 is SGHDN and CDR2 FVKESK. This CDR3 spans 17 amino acids. Trimming took 2 bases from V and 2 from J, leaving 17 bases between them. CDR3 loop: CASSQLEMGTATDTQYF. CDR3 DNA: TGTGCCAGCAGCCAACTGGAGATGGGCACTGCCACAGATACGCAGTATTTT. Full variable domain (outside the CDR3, taken from reference TRBV14 and TRBJ2-3): EAGVTQFPSHSVIEKGQTVTLRCDPISGHDNLYWYRRVMGKEIKFLLHFVKESKQDESGMPNNRFLAERTGGTYSTLKVQPAELEDSGVYFCASSQLEMGTATDTQYFGPGTRLTVL.

The V call is TRBV6-1, the J call TRBJ2-2; D unresolved. Trimming removed 5 bases at V and 3 bases at J, with 7 bases between. The V gene's germline CDR1 is MNHNS and CDR2 SASEGT. The CDR3 is 13 amino acids. This CDR3 reads CASSRSYTGELFF. The CDR3 DNA is TGTGCCAGCAGTCGATCATACACCGGGGAGCTGTTTTTT.

To note about this clone: The same CDR3 is also encoded by other DNA sequences in this sample. The chain employs TRBV11-3 and TRBJ2-1; a weak D match, TRBD1 (5 bases). Germline CDR1 is SGHNT and CDR2 is YENEEA. V was trimmed by 5 bases and J by 9 bases, leaving 14 bases between them. This CDR3 comprises 13 residues. The CDR3 bases are TGTGCCAGCAGCCCAGACCAGGGTGGTGAGCAGTTCTTC. Its protein is CASSPDQGGEQFF.